This T cell receptor beta chain was profiled in a study of neurological immune-mediated disorders. TCRdb passed the 5' RACE reads through MiXCR, listing each CDR3 protein once. This table holds roughly 29,000 distinct CDR3 sequences, roughly 25% found once. CDR1 is DFQATT and CDR2 is SNEGSKA in the germline V gene (reference sequence). Unmatched junction bases numbered 5, after V lost 4 bases and J lost 1 base. The CDR3 consists of 15 residues. The sample holds many counts of this clonotype. The sorted libraries were made from more than 900,000 CD4+ or CD8+ T cells. The sequenced sample consisted of CD4+ T cells from blood. This chain connects TRBV20-1 to TRBJ2-3; TRBD2 agrees at 10 bases. The receptor was isolated from a man aged 45 to 65 with HTLV-1-associated myelopathy (HAM/TSP). The DNA for the CDR3 is TGCAGTGCTAAACCGCTAGCGGGAGGCACAGATACGCAGTATTTT. Translating it yields CSAKPLAGGTDTQYF.